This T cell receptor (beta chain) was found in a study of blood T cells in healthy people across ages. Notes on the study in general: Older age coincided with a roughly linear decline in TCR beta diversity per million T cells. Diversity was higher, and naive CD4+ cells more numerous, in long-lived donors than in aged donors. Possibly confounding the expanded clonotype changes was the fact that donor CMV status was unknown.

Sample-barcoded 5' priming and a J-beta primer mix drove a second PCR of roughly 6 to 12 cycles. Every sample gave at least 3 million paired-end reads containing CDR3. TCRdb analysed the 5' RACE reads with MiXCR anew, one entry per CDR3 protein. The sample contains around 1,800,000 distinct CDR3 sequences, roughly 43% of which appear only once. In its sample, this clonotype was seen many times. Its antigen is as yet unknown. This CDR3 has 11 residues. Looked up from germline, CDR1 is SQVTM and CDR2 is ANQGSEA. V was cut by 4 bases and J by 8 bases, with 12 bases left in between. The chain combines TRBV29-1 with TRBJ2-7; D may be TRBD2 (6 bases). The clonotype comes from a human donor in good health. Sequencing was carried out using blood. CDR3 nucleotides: TGCAGCGTTGTAACGGGGGAGAAGCAGTACTTC. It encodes CSVVTGEKQYF.